These 10 T cell receptor beta chains were all obtained from the same sample, sequenced in a study of stem cell transplantation in POMP-related autoinflammatory disease. Method: immunoSEQ multiplex PCR; TCRdb's copy keeps in-frame clones and lacks some. The sample has over 60,000 clones; roughly 91% are singletons. Sample: CD4+ T cells from PBMCs, taken after stem cell transplantation. These receptors came from a human patient with POMP-related autoinflammation and immune dysregulation (PRAID). Some of these T cells may belong to the graft donor.

This clone has only a few counts. The genes are TRBV12-5 and TRBJ1-1; TRBD1 might be the D (6 bases). The CDR3 covers 15 residues. CDR1 LGHNT and CDR2 FRNRAP come from the germline V gene. V was pared by 3 bases and J by 0 bases, with 11 bases between. The CDR3 loop reads CASGLRGTLNTEAFF. The DNA of the CDR3 is TGTGCTAGTGGTTTAAGGGGGACTTTGAACACTGAAGCTTTCTTT.

This rearrangement joins TRBV30 to TRBJ1-2; the D is unclear. Germline CDR1 reads GTSNPN; CDR2 reads SVGIG (reference sequence). The CDR3 spans 11 residues. Deletions cut 4 bases from V and 7 bases from J, with 10 bases between. CDR3 in amino acids: CAWTLGGGYTF. In DNA form, the CDR3 reads TGTGCCTGGACCTTAGGTGGTGGCTACACCTTC.

The chain carries TRBV16 and TRBJ1-6; D remains ambiguous. Germline lookup yields CDR1 KGHSY and CDR2 FQNENV. Trimming removed 4 bases at V and 0 bases at J, with 19 bases between. The CDR3 has 19 residues. The CDR3, as DNA: TGTGCCAGCAGCCCGAAATGGGGAGGTTGGAGCTCCTATAATTCACCCCTCCACTTT. Translated, it gives CASSPKWGGWSSYNSPLHF.

The V gene is TRBV7-2, the J gene TRBJ1-4; D is unresolved. The V end was cut by 0 bases, the J end by 7 bases, with 6 bases between. Germline V CDR1 and CDR2: SGHTA, FQGNSA. CDR3 size: 13 residues. The CDR3 DNA is TGTGCCAGCAGCTTAGCAGCAGTTGAAAAACTGTTTTTT. This gives the protein CASSLAAVEKLFF. The variable domain in full, completed from reference TRBV7-2 and TRBJ1-4, reads GAGVSQSPSNKVTEKGKDVELRCDPISGHTALYWYRQSLGQGLEFLIYFQGNSAPDKSGLPSDRFSAERTGGSVSTLTIQRTQQEDSAVYLCASSLAAVEKLFFGSGTQLSVL.

V is TRBV18 and J is TRBJ2-7; D is possibly TRBD2 (6 bases). CDR1 is KGHSH and CDR2 is LQKENI in the germline V gene. This CDR3 has 14 amino acids. Trimming stripped 6 bases from V and 5 bases from J, with 17 bases between. The DNA for the CDR3 is TGTGCCAGCTCTCCGGAGGGCTATCCCAACGAGCAGTACTTC. This gives the protein CASSPEGYPNEQYF.

V is TRBV18 and J is TRBJ2-7, with TRBD2 matching 12 bases. The CDR3 has 16 amino acids. V lost 3 bases, J lost 4 bases, and 7 bases stayed unmatched. From germline, CDR1 is KGHSH and CDR2 LQKENI. CDR3 DNA sequence: TGTGCCAGCTCACCCCCTAGCGGGAGGGTCGATTACGAGCAGTACTTC. Translating gives CASSPPSGRVDYEQYF.

V is TRBV2 and J is TRBJ2-2; maybe TRBD2 (5 bases). Germline V gives CDR1 SNHLY, CDR2 FYNNEI. V was clipped by 8 bases and J by 9 bases, with 13 bases between them. The CDR3 is 12 amino acids. CDR3: CASRAQRRELFF. As DNA, the CDR3 is TGTGCCAGCCGGGCCCAGCGGAGGGAGCTGTTTTTT.

This chain connects TRBV13 to TRBJ1-1, with D perhaps TRBD1 (5 bases). The CDR3 sequence is 19 residues long. With 0 bases removed from V and 4 bases from J, the gap between germline ends came to 24 bases. In germline, CDR1 is PRHDT, CDR2 FYEKMQ (reference sequence). CDR3 protein: CASSLGRMRWGNRGTEAFF. The CDR3 DNA follows: TGTGCCAGCAGCTTAGGTCGGATGAGATGGGGGAACCGTGGCACTGAAGCTTTCTTT.

The chain links TRBV6-5 to TRBJ2-7; TRBD2 agrees at 8 bases. This CDR3 has 14 residues. The germline V gene has CDR1 MNHEY and CDR2 SVGAGI. The J segment lost 4 bases and the V segment lost 0 bases, leaving 2 bases of the junction unmatched. CDR3 loop: CASSYSASGYEQYV. CDR3 DNA sequence: TGTGCCAGCAGTTACTCGGCTAGCGGGTACGAGCAGTACGTC.

This rearrangement joins TRBV19 to TRBJ2-5; 12 nucleotides agree with TRBD2. Germline-derived CDR1 and CDR2 are LNHDA and SQIVND (reference sequence). J was trimmed by 2 bases and V by 7 bases; bases with no gene match: 2. The CDR3 is made up of 14 amino acids. CDR3 coding DNA: TGTGCCAGTAAGCTAGCGGGGGGGCAAGAGACCCAGTACTTC. The encoded protein is CASKLAGGQETQYF.